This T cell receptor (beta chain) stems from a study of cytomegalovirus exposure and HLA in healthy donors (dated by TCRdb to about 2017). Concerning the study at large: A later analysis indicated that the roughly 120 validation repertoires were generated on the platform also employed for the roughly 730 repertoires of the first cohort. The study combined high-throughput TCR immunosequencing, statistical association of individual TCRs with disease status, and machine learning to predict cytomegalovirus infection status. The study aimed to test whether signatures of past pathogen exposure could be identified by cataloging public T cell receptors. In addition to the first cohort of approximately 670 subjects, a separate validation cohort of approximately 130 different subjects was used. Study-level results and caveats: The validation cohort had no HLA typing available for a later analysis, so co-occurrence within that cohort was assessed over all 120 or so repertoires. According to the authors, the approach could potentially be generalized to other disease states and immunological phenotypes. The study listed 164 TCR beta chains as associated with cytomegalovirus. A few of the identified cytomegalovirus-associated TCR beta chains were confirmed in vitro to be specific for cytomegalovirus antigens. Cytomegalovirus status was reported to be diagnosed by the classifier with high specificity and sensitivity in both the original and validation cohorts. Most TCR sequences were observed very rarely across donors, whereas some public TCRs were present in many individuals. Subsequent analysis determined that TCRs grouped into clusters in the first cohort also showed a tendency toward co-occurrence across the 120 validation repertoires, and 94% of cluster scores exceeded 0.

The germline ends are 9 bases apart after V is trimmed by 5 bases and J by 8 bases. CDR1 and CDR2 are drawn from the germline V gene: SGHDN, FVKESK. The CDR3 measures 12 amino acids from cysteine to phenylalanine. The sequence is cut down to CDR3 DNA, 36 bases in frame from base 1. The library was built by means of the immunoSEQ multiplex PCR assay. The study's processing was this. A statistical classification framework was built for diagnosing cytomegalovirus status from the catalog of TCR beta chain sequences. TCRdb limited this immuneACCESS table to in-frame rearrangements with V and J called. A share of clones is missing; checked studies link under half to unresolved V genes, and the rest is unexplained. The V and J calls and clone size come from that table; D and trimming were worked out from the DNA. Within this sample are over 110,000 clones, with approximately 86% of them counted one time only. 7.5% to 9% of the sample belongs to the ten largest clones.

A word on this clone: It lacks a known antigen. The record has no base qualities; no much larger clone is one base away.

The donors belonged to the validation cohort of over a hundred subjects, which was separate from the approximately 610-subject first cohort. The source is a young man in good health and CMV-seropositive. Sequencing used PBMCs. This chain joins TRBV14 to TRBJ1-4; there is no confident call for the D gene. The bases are TGTGCCAGCAGCGGGCAGGAAGAAAAACTGTTTTTT. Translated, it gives CASSGQEEKLFF.